Reported below is one T cell receptor beta chain. This sample is part of a study of blood T cell repertoires in COVID-19. Unmatched junction bases numbered 12, after V lost 3 bases and J lost 4 bases. Germline CDR1 reads LGHNA; CDR2 reads YNFKEQ. This CDR3 contains 17 residues. In the original processing: Amplification of reference gene primers provided the estimated nucleated cell counts. Clones were read by immunoSEQ multiplex PCR, and TCRdb kept only the in-frame ones, dropping some. Clone size and V and J calls were adopted from that table, with D and trimming inferred from the DNA. The sample carries roughly 48,000 clones, about three quarters recorded once.

This receptor was taken from a human donor with active or convalescent COVID-19. The donor label of this sample is uncertain. The chain links TRBV4-2 to TRBJ2-3, with 8 bases that match TRBD2. The source material was peripheral blood. In nucleotides, the CDR3 is TGTGCCAGCAGCCATGAGGGACTAGTAGGCGGGTCAGATACGCAGTATTTT. Protein sequence: CASSHEGLVGGSDTQYF.